Following are 15 T cell receptor beta chains from one sample sequenced in a study of beta chain features in type 1 diabetes (dated by TCRdb to the late 2010s). The library was prepared using the immunoSEQ multiplex PCR assay. The entire amount of isolated RNA was reverse transcribed using the High Capacity cDNA Reverse Transcription Kit, so the sequenced TCRB transcripts were expressed ones. TCRdb's version of the immuneACCESS table is confined to in-frame rearrangements and falls short of the full clone set. An unresolved V gene accounts for under half of the shortfall where checked; the remainder is of unknown origin. The sample table holds more than 85,000 clones, of which around 40% were seen once. The ten biggest clones cover roughly 0.059% of the sample. The sample taken for sequencing was stem cell memory CD4+ T cells from blood. What this sample's cell subset or site label stands for: stem cell-like memory CD4+ T cells. The source is a woman under 30 in good health.

This clone was observed once. The rearrangement links TRBV12-5 to TRBJ1-1; no firm D call. The CDR3 spans 14 residues. The V end was cut by 1 base, the J end by 3 bases, with 9 bases between. Germline CDR1 LGHNT, CDR2 FRNRAP. The CDR3 region has the DNA TGTGCTAGTGGTTTGGGCGGTGTCCACACTGAAGCTTTCTTT. It is translated as CASGLGGVHTEAFF.

A single count supports this clone. This chain connects TRBV18 to TRBJ1-4, with 8 bases aligning to TRBD1. CDR3 length: 16 residues. The germline V gene has CDR1 KGHSH and CDR2 LQKENI. The ends lost 3 bases at V and 3 bases at J; junction bases unmatched: 6. CDR3 coding DNA: TGTGCCAGCTCACCGCTGACAGGGGAGGCTAATGAAAAACTGTTTTTT. Translating it yields CASSPLTGEANEKLFF.

The rearrangement links TRBV6-5 to TRBJ1-5; possible D gene TRBD1, 5 bases. V gave up 7 bases and J gave up 9 bases, with 19 bases separating them. The length of the CDR3 is 14 residues. CDR1 is MNHEY and CDR2 is SVGAGI in the germline V gene. The CDR3 region is CASTPGLGRGPQHF. The CDR3 DNA reads TGTGCCAGCACCCCCGGTCTGGGAAGGGGGCCCCAGCATTTT.

The table lists this clone with a count of one. DNA of the CDR3: TGTGCCAGCAGTACAGGGAAGAAGACCCAGTACTTC. Its translation is CASSTGKKTQYF. The V and J genes are TRBV6-5 and TRBJ2-5; D may be TRBD1 (6 bases). CDR1 is MNHEY and CDR2 is SVGAGI in the germline V gene. The CDR3 sequence is 12 residues long. V lost 5 bases to trimming and J lost 6 bases, with 10 bases between them.

The rearrangement links TRBV5-1 to TRBJ2-6, with unresolved D. Trimming shortened V by 2 bases and J by 0 bases, and 3 bases separated the two germline ends. Germline values: CDR1 SGHRS, CDR2 YFSETQ. The CDR3 has 14 amino acids. CDR3 sequence reads: CASSFSSGANVLTF. CDR3 in DNA: TGCGCCAGCAGCTTCAGCTCTGGGGCCAACGTCCTGACTTTC.

This rearrangement joins TRBV9 to TRBJ2-1, with TRBD2 identical over 8 bases. Trimming at V came to 3 bases and at J to 9 bases, leaving 11 bases not matched to a gene. This CDR3 contains 15 residues. CDR1 and CDR2 from the germline V gene are SGDLS and YYNGEE. Written as DNA, the CDR3 is TGTGCCAGCAGCGACCGACTAGCGTTCATGAGTGAGCAGTTCTTC. Protein: CASSDRLAFMSEQFF.

V usage is TRBV27 and J usage is TRBJ2-4; unclear D gene. Germline assignment: CDR1 MNHEY and CDR2 SMNVEV (reference sequence). Trimming shortened V by 2 bases and J by 0 bases, and 17 bases separated the two germline ends. The CDR3 has 18 residues. The CDR3 DNA reads TGTGCCAGCAGTTTAAGAGGCCCCCAGAGACTAGCCAAAAACATTCAGTACTTC. It codes for CASSLRGPQRLAKNIQYF.

This clone was observed a handful of times. The chain employs TRBV6-6 and TRBJ2-3; D may be TRBD2 (5 bases). Germline-derived CDR1 and CDR2 are MNHNY and SVGAGI (reference sequence). The CDR3 sequence is 12 residues long. V was cut by 7 bases and J by 6 bases, with 11 bases left in between. CDR3 in amino acids: CASTGGADTQYF. As DNA, the CDR3 is TGTGCCAGCACAGGAGGAGCGGATACGCAGTATTTT.

This chain joins TRBV7-9 and TRBJ2-3; D not resolved. The CDR3 is 14 residues long. V was trimmed by 5 bases and J by 0 bases, leaving 9 bases between them. Germline V lookup: CDR1 SEHNR, CDR2 FQNEAQ (reference sequence). The CDR3 DNA reads TGTGCCAGCAGCCCCTCCTTAAGCACAGATACGCAGTATTTT. Its protein product is CASSPSLSTDTQYF. Full variable domain (outside the CDR3, taken from reference TRBV7-9 and TRBJ2-3): DTGVSQNPRHKITKRGQNVTFRCDPISEHNRLYWYRQTLGQGPEFLTYFQNEAQLEKSRLLSDRFSAERPKGSFSTLEIQRTEQGDSAMYLCASSPSLSTDTQYFGPGTRLTVL.

V and J are TRBV4-1 and TRBJ2-5; 8 nucleotides line up with TRBD2. Germline V gives CDR1 MGHRA, CDR2 YSYEKL. The CDR3 totals 15 residues. V lost 0 bases to trimming and J lost 4 bases; unmatched junction nucleotides: 4. The CDR3 here is CASSQDRGGRETQYF. CDR3 sequence (DNA): TGCGCCAGCAGCCAAGATCGGGGGGGCAGAGAGACCCAGTACTTC.

In its sample, this clone was seen a few times. The J gene is TRBJ2-7, the V gene TRBV29-1; 7 bases map to TRBD1. CDR1 is SQVTM, CDR2 ANQGSEA, per germline. The trim removed 6 bases at V and 0 bases at J, leaving 8 bases unmatched. The CDR3 is 14 amino acids. In DNA, the CDR3 is TGCAGCGTCGGACAGGCGATAAGCTCCTACGAGCAGTACTTC. Protein product: CSVGQAISSYEQYF.

The V call is TRBV5-1, the J call TRBJ2-7; 10 bases are a match to TRBD1. The V and J ends lost 2 bases and 7 bases, in that order; junction bases with no gene match: 12. Germline values: CDR1 SGHRS, CDR2 YFSETQ. The CDR3 spans 16 residues. Here the CDR3 DNA reads TGCGCCAGCAGCTTCCAACCGGGACAGGGGTTGGAAGAGCAGTACTTC. It encodes CASSFQPGQGLEEQYF.

This chain uses TRBV2 with TRBJ1-2; TRBD1 might be the D (6 bases). Trimming removed 6 bases at V and 2 bases at J, with 16 bases between. In germline, CDR1 is SNHLY, CDR2 FYNNEI. CDR3 size: 15 residues. In DNA, the CDR3 is TGTGCCAGCAGACTGGAACAGGGCTTAAACTATGGCTACACCTTC. Its translation: CASRLEQGLNYGYTF.

This clone has a handful of counts. The rearrangement joins TRBV4-3 to TRBJ2-2, with D possibly TRBD1 on 7 matching bases. This CDR3 has 17 amino acids. Germline V gene data show CDR1 as LGHNA and CDR2 as YSLEER. The ends were cut back, 0 bases at V and 3 bases at J, with 14 bases in the middle. This CDR3 is CASSQDGGRGDTGELFF. As DNA, the CDR3 is TGCGCCAGCAGCCAAGATGGGGGCAGGGGGGACACCGGGGAGCTGTTTTTT.

This clone was observed a few times. The rearrangement uses TRBV7-2 and TRBJ2-7; TRBD2 matches at 9 bases. The CDR3 spans 14 residues. Trimming cost V 2 bases and J 5 bases; bases outside gene matches: 4. Germline loops: CDR1 SGHTA, CDR2 FQGNSA. CDR3 in amino acids: CASSLRGRVNEQYF. The CDR3 region has the DNA TGTGCCAGCAGCTTACGCGGGAGGGTCAACGAGCAGTACTTC.